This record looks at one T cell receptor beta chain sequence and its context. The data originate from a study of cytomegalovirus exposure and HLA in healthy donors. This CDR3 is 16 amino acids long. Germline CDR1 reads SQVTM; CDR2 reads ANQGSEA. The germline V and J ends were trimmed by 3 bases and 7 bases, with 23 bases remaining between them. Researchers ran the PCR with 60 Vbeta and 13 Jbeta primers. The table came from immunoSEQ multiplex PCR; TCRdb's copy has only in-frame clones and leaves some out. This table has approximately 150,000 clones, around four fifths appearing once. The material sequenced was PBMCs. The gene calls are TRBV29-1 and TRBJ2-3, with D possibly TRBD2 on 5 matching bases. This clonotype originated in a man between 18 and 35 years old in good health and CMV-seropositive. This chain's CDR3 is CSVDGVAGGQPYTQYF. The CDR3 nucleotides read TGCAGCGTTGACGGAGTGGCTGGAGGTCAACCCTATACGCAGTATTTT.